Listed below are T cell receptor beta chains from one sample, sequenced in a study of CD8+CD57+ T cells in acquired aplastic anemia. TCRdb reanalysed the reads using MiXCR and keeps one entry per CDR3 protein. The table has roughly 420,000 distinct CDR3 sequences, approximately 70% seen once. The sample was sorted CD4+, CD8+, or CD8+CD57+ T cells (not recorded which) from PBMCs. The receptors stem from a human donor in good health, serving as a control. Both conserved end residues are part of each CDR3. A D gene is named only where the DNA matches it firmly. A clone size is listed for some rows: how often the clone was seen (once, few, many), or a class if it is expanded.

len: 13; j_gene: TRBJ2-7; abundance: once; d_gene: TRBD1; v_gene: TRBV12-3/TRBV12-4; CDR3aa: CASALDRDNEQYF; CDR3nt: TGTGCCAGCGCACTGGACAGGGACAACGAGCAGTACTTC
len: 15; j_gene: TRBJ2-2; abundance: -; d_gene: TRBD2; v_gene: TRBV10-1; CDR3aa: CASSESGGETGELFF; CDR3nt: TGCGCCAGCAGTGAGTCCGGGGGGGAGACCGGGGAGCTGTTTTTT
len: 15; j_gene: TRBJ1-3; abundance: -; d_gene: -; v_gene: TRBV5-6; CDR3aa: CASSAYRGSGNTIYF; CDR3nt: TGTGCCAGCAGCGCTTACCGGGGCTCTGGAAACACCATATATTTT
len: 15; j_gene: TRBJ1-5; abundance: -; d_gene: -; v_gene: TRBV7-2; CDR3aa: CASSLGRGSSLPPHF; CDR3nt: TGTGCCAGCAGCCTAGGGAGAGGGAGCAGTCTGCCCCCGCATTTT
len: 15; j_gene: TRBJ1-4; abundance: -; d_gene: TRBD1; v_gene: TRBV2; CDR3aa: CASSLSGTGLQELFF; CDR3nt: TGCGCCAGCAGCTTGTCCGGGACAGGGTTACAGGAACTGTTTTTT
len: 15; j_gene: TRBJ1-1; abundance: -; d_gene: -; v_gene: TRBV12-3/TRBV12-4; CDR3aa: CASTNSTGRDTEAFF; CDR3nt: TGTGCCAGCACCAATTCGACCGGGCGGGACACTGAAGCTTTCTTT
len: 15; j_gene: TRBJ1-1; abundance: -; d_gene: -; v_gene: TRBV2; CDR3aa: CASSGVPGAGTEAFF; CDR3nt: TGTGCCAGCAGTGGGGTCCCTGGGGCGGGCACTGAAGCTTTCTTT
len: 14; j_gene: TRBJ2-7; abundance: -; d_gene: -; v_gene: TRBV9; CDR3aa: CASSLETEPYEQYF; CDR3nt: TGTGCCAGCAGCTTAGAGACTGAACCCTACGAGCAGTACTTC
len: 13; j_gene: TRBJ2-2; abundance: -; d_gene: -; v_gene: TRBV20-1; CDR3aa: CSAWTQDFGELFF; CDR3nt: TGCAGCGCTTGGACTCAGGACTTCGGGGAGCTGTTTTTT
len: 14; j_gene: TRBJ2-2; abundance: many; d_gene: -; v_gene: TRBV7-9; CDR3aa: CASSQSSGPGELFF; CDR3nt: TGTGCCAGCAGCCAGAGTAGCGGTCCCGGGGAGCTGTTTTTT
len: 14; j_gene: TRBJ1-2; abundance: once; d_gene: -; v_gene: TRBV20-1; CDR3aa: CSASPTYQDDGYTF; CDR3nt: TGCAGTGCTAGTCCCACATACCAGGACGATGGCTACACCTTC
len: 13; j_gene: TRBJ1-5; abundance: -; d_gene: -; v_gene: TRBV10-3; CDR3aa: CAIRGENGQPQHF; CDR3nt: TGTGCCATCCGGGGGGAAAATGGTCAGCCCCAGCATTTT
len: 15; j_gene: TRBJ1-2; abundance: many; d_gene: -; v_gene: TRBV30; CDR3aa: CAWTAVRAPGVGYTF; CDR3nt: TGTGCCTGGACCGCGGTCCGGGCTCCTGGGGTTGGCTACACCTTC
len: 16; j_gene: TRBJ1-5; abundance: many; d_gene: TRBD1; v_gene: TRBV25-1; CDR3aa: CASSGGDRGGSEPQHF; CDR3nt: TGTGCCAGCAGTGGAGGGGACAGGGGGGGATCGGAGCCCCAGCATTTT
len: 15; j_gene: TRBJ2-1; abundance: few; d_gene: -; v_gene: TRBV25-1; CDR3aa: CASSEVGFLGNEQFF; CDR3nt: TGTGCCAGCAGTGAAGTAGGGTTTTTGGGCAATGAGCAGTTCTTC
len: 14; j_gene: TRBJ2-7; abundance: -; d_gene: -; v_gene: TRBV7-2; CDR3aa: CASSDDRTSVKQYF; CDR3nt: TGCGCCAGCAGCGACGACAGGACCTCCGTGAAGCAGTACTTC
len: 15; j_gene: TRBJ2-7; abundance: -; d_gene: -; v_gene: TRBV9; CDR3aa: CASSVGGTTTYEQYF; CDR3nt: TGTGCCAGCAGCGTCGGAGGGACAACCACCTACGAGCAGTACTTC
len: 16; j_gene: TRBJ1-3; abundance: many; d_gene: TRBD1; v_gene: TRBV7-2; CDR3aa: CASSFIPDRVKDTIYF; CDR3nt: TGTGCCAGCAGCTTCATTCCGGACAGGGTTAAGGACACCATATATTTT
len: 15; j_gene: TRBJ1-5; abundance: -; d_gene: TRBD1; v_gene: TRBV20-1; CDR3aa: CSAGGDRGHNQPQHF; CDR3nt: TGCAGTGCTGGGGGGGACAGGGGGCACAATCAGCCCCAGCATTTT
len: 13; j_gene: TRBJ1-1; abundance: -; d_gene: -; v_gene: TRBV20-1; CDR3aa: CSVKAQGLTEAFF; CDR3nt: TGCAGCGTTAAAGCGCAGGGACTAACTGAAGCTTTCTTT
len: 14; j_gene: TRBJ2-7; abundance: many; d_gene: -; v_gene: TRBV30; CDR3aa: CAWSVNRNSYEQYF; CDR3nt: TGTGCCTGGAGTGTAAACCGAAACTCCTACGAGCAGTACTTC
len: 12; j_gene: TRBJ1-1; abundance: -; d_gene: -; v_gene: TRBV9; CDR3aa: CASSAWDGEAFF; CDR3nt: TGTGCCAGCAGCGCTTGGGACGGTGAAGCTTTCTTT
len: 15; j_gene: TRBJ2-3; abundance: -; d_gene: TRBD2; v_gene: TRBV12-3/TRBV12-4; CDR3aa: CASSFGTSGTDTQYF; CDR3nt: TGTGCCAGCAGTTTCGGGACTAGCGGGACAGATACGCAGTATTTT
len: 14; j_gene: TRBJ1-6; abundance: -; d_gene: -; v_gene: TRBV29-1; CDR3aa: CSVLDQHGGSPLHF; CDR3nt: TGCAGCGTACTAGACCAACATGGTGGCTCACCCCTCCACTTT
len: 16; j_gene: TRBJ2-4; abundance: many; d_gene: -; v_gene: TRBV15; CDR3aa: CATSRAREGAKNIQYF; CDR3nt: TGTGCCACCAGCAGAGCGCGAGAAGGGGCCAAAAACATTCAGTACTTC
len: 16; j_gene: TRBJ2-1; abundance: -; d_gene: -; v_gene: TRBV10-3; CDR3aa: CAISESNGGPVGEQFF; CDR3nt: TGTGCCATCAGTGAGTCGAACGGGGGCCCGGTGGGGGAGCAGTTCTTC
len: 14; j_gene: TRBJ2-2; abundance: once; d_gene: -; v_gene: TRBV7-2; CDR3aa: CAGSLSPNTGELVF; CDR3nt: TGTGCCGGCAGCTTATCCCCGAACACCGGGGAGCTGGTTTTT
len: 17; j_gene: TRBJ2-3; abundance: -; d_gene: -; v_gene: TRBV9; CDR3aa: CASSGGLASNYTYTQYF; CDR3nt: TGTGCCAGCAGCGGAGGTTTAGCTTCTAACTATACCTATACGCAGTATTTT
len: 12; j_gene: TRBJ2-5; abundance: -; d_gene: -; v_gene: TRBV7-3; CDR3aa: CASSRSGGTQYF; CDR3nt: TGTGCCAGCAGCCGGTCGGGCGGGACCCAGTACTTC
len: 18; j_gene: TRBJ2-2; abundance: -; d_gene: -; v_gene: TRBV12-3/TRBV12-4; CDR3aa: CASSPYARATHQPSELFF; CDR3nt: TGTGCCAGCAGTCCATATGCCAGGGCCACTCACCAACCATCGGAGCTGTTTTTT
len: 16; j_gene: TRBJ2-5; abundance: few; d_gene: -; v_gene: TRBV6-2/TRBV6-3; CDR3aa: CTSSYSSRGFQETQYF; CDR3nt: TGTACCAGCAGTTACAGCTCGCGGGGCTTTCAAGAGACCCAGTACTTC
len: 14; j_gene: TRBJ1-5; abundance: few; d_gene: TRBD1; v_gene: TRBV19; CDR3aa: CASSITTGLQPQHF; CDR3nt: TGTGCCAGTAGTATCACGACAGGGCTGCAGCCCCAGCATTTT
len: 14; j_gene: TRBJ1-1; abundance: many; d_gene: -; v_gene: TRBV20-1; CDR3aa: CSARDELMNTEAFF; CDR3nt: TGCAGTGCTAGGGACGAGTTGATGAACACTGAAGCTTTCTTT
len: 17; j_gene: TRBJ2-3; abundance: -; d_gene: -; v_gene: TRBV19; CDR3aa: CASSRQGLGYTFGSGYF; CDR3nt: -
len: 13; j_gene: TRBJ1-5; abundance: -; d_gene: TRBD1; v_gene: TRBV11-3; CDR3aa: CASSCPTGQALLF; CDR3nt: TGTGCCAGCAGCTGCCCCACAGGACAGGCCCTGCTTTTT
len: 16; j_gene: TRBJ1-6; abundance: -; d_gene: -; v_gene: TRBV7-8; CDR3aa: CASRFAGECYDSPLHF; CDR3nt: TGTGCCAGCAGGTTTGCGGGGGAATGCTATGATTCACCCCTCCACTTT
len: 20; j_gene: TRBJ1-1; abundance: once; d_gene: -; v_gene: TRBV15; CDR3aa: CATSRERGTSGARIDTEAFF; CDR3nt: TGTGCCACCAGCAGAGAGAGGGGGACCAGTGGTGCCCGCATAGACACTGAAGCTTTCTTT
len: 12; j_gene: TRBJ1-2; abundance: -; d_gene: -; v_gene: TRBV10-2; CDR3aa: CASRHSDYGYTF; CDR3nt: TGCGCCAGCAGGCATAGTGACTATGGCTACACCTTC
len: 13; j_gene: TRBJ2-5; abundance: many; d_gene: -; v_gene: TRBV19; CDR3aa: CATAGPLGETQYF; CDR3nt: TGTGCCACCGCGGGCCCGCTAGGAGAGACCCAGTACTTC
len: 14; j_gene: TRBJ2-7; abundance: -; d_gene: -; v_gene: TRBV15; CDR3aa: CATSRERVSYEQYF; CDR3nt: TGTGCCACCAGCAGAGAGAGGGTCTCCTACGAGCAGTACTTC
len: 20; j_gene: TRBJ2-7; abundance: -; d_gene: -; v_gene: TRBV19; CDR3aa: CASSHQNSPLQQASIYEQYF; CDR3nt: TGCGCCAGTAGCCACCAAAATTCACCCCTCCAGCAAGCTTCTATCTACGAGCAGTACTTC
len: 14; j_gene: TRBJ1-4; abundance: -; d_gene: -; v_gene: TRBV11-2; CDR3aa: CASSTSVKNEKLFF; CDR3nt: TGTGCCAGCAGCACGAGCGTGAAAAATGAAAAACTGTTTTTT
len: 12; j_gene: TRBJ1-2; abundance: -; d_gene: -; v_gene: TRBV6-6; CDR3aa: CASRPRVGGYTF; CDR3nt: TGTGCCAGCAGACCCCGGGTGGGTGGCTACACCTTC
len: 14; j_gene: TRBJ1-1; abundance: -; d_gene: -; v_gene: TRBV29-1; CDR3aa: CSLDGGASSTEAFF; CDR3nt: TGCAGCTTAGATGGGGGCGCGAGTTCCACTGAAGCTTTCTTT
len: 13; j_gene: TRBJ1-2; abundance: many; d_gene: -; v_gene: TRBV7-3; CDR3aa: CASSQDSGAGYTF; CDR3nt: TGTGCCAGCAGCCAAGACTCCGGTGCTGGCTACACCTTC
len: 14; j_gene: TRBJ1-2; abundance: -; d_gene: -; v_gene: TRBV10-2; CDR3aa: CASSETGQVYAYTF; CDR3nt: TGCGCCAGCAGTGAGACAGGGCAGGTCTATGCCTACACCTTC
len: 15; j_gene: TRBJ1-2; abundance: -; d_gene: -; v_gene: TRBV7-2; CDR3aa: CASSPGQREGYGYTF; CDR3nt: TGTGCCAGCAGCCCCGGGCAGCGGGAAGGGTATGGCTACACCTTC
len: 15; j_gene: TRBJ2-5; abundance: once; d_gene: TRBD1; v_gene: TRBV5-1; CDR3aa: CASSLGGTGQETQYF; CDR3nt: TGCGCCAGCAGCTTGGGGGGGACAGGCCAAGAGACCCAGTACTTC
len: 15; j_gene: TRBJ2-1; abundance: -; d_gene: TRBD2; v_gene: TRBV30; CDR3aa: CVWSLHSGGYDEQFF; CDR3nt: TGTGTCTGGAGTCTCCATAGCGGGGGCTACGATGAGCAGTTCTTC
len: 16; j_gene: TRBJ2-5; abundance: few; d_gene: TRBD1; v_gene: TRBV27; CDR3aa: CASSLFSDRGRETQYF; CDR3nt: TGTGCCAGCAGTTTATTTTCCGACAGGGGTCGGGAGACCCAGTACTTC
len: 14; j_gene: TRBJ2-7; abundance: -; d_gene: -; v_gene: TRBV9; CDR3aa: CASSIRMRTLELYF; CDR3nt: TGTGCCAGCAGCATCCGTATGAGGACACTGGAGCTGTACTTC
len: 14; j_gene: TRBJ2-7; abundance: many; d_gene: -; v_gene: TRBV9; CDR3aa: CASSAGQTTYEQYF; CDR3nt: TGTGCCAGCAGCGCAGGACAGACCACCTACGAGCAGTACTTC
len: 15; j_gene: TRBJ1-5; abundance: -; d_gene: -; v_gene: TRBV12-3/TRBV12-4; CDR3aa: CASSLVQGGDQPQHF; CDR3nt: TGTGCCAGCAGTTTAGTCCAGGGAGGGGATCAGCCCCAGCATTTT
len: 14; j_gene: TRBJ2-7; abundance: many; d_gene: TRBD1; v_gene: TRBV7-9; CDR3aa: CASSLFDRAFEQYF; CDR3nt: TGTGCCAGCAGCTTATTCGACAGGGCGTTCGAGCAGTACTTC
len: 15; j_gene: TRBJ2-7; abundance: once; d_gene: -; v_gene: TRBV12-3/TRBV12-4; CDR3aa: CASSGSPGQAYEQYF; CDR3nt: TGTGCCAGCAGCGGATCACCGGGACAAGCCTACGAGCAGTACTTC